This passage covers 5 T cell receptor beta chains from one sample sequenced in a study of T cells in Graves' hyperthyroidism and ophthalmopathy. Amplified regions were TCR beta CDR3 sequences from RNA transcripts. The HTBI set primed first-round TCR CDR3 RT-PCR. Each CDR3 protein is one row after TCRdb ran MiXCR on the multiplex PCR reads. Among roughly 700,000 distinct CDR3 sequences listed, approximately 15% were seen once. Input material: blood. These receptors came from a woman aged 18-29 years with Graves' hyperthyroidism.

This clonotype was found many times. The V and J genes are TRBV9 and TRBJ2-5; D not certain. CDR1 SGDLS and CDR2 YYNGEE come from the germline V gene. This CDR3 has 13 residues. V lost 0 bases and J lost 5, with 8 bases in between. In DNA form, the CDR3 reads TGTGCCAGCAGCGTAGGGTGGAGCGAGACCCAGTACTTC. It codes for CASSVGWSETQYF.

This clonotype has ten or more counts. This chain links TRBV18 with TRBJ1-6; 8 nucleotides line up with TRBD1. This CDR3 comprises 14 residues. Germline CDR1 reads KGHSH; CDR2 reads LQKENI. The J segment lost 9 bases and the V segment lost 6 bases, leaving 7 bases of the junction unmatched. CDR3 region: CASSPTGVGSPLHF. The DNA of the CDR3 is TGTGCCAGCTCGCCGACAGGGGTAGGTTCACCCCTCCACTTT. Full variable domain (outside the CDR3, taken from reference TRBV18 and TRBJ1-6): NAGVMQNPRHLVRRRGQEARLRCSPMKGHSHVYWYRQLPEEGLKFMVYLQKENIIDESGMPKERFSAEFPKEGPSILRIQQVVRGDSAAYFCASSPTGVGSPLHFGNGTRLTVT.

The chain has TRBV5-1 and TRBJ1-2; no definite D call. V gave up 1 base and J gave up 0 bases, with 7 bases separating them. The CDR3 covers 14 residues. Germline V CDR1 and CDR2: SGHRS, YFSETQ. The CDR3 DNA reads TGCGCCAGCAGCTTGAGTCCCTCTAACTATGGCTACACCTTC. Translated: CASSLSPSNYGYTF. Based on the CDR3 plus reference TRBV5-1 and TRBJ1-2, the full variable domain is KAGVTQTPRYLIKTRGQQVTLSCSPISGHRSVSWYQQTPGQGLQFLFEYFSETQRNKGNFPGRFSGRQFSNSRSEMNVSTLELGDSALYLCASSLSPSNYGYTFGSGTRLTVV.

This clonotype was found a few times. The genes are TRBV28 and TRBJ2-1, with a weak D call TRBD2 (6 bases). The V and J ends lost 5 bases and 0 bases respectively, with 17 bases between them. Germline V gene lookup returns CDR1 MDHEN and CDR2 SYDVKM. The CDR3 spans 17 residues. DNA of the CDR3: TGTGCCAGCAGTACCACGAGGGACTTACACTCCTACAATGAGCAGTTCTTC. Translating it yields CASSTTRDLHSYNEQFF.

This clonotype was detected a few times. The chain carries TRBV11-2 and TRBJ2-7; TRBD2 matches at 7 bases. Germline trimming cut 5 bases from V and 2 bases from J; bases unmatched to any gene: 9. The CDR3 length is 15 residues. The germline gives CDR1 SGHAT, CDR2 FQNNGV. CDR3 DNA sequence: TGTGCCAGCAGCCTAGGGAGCGGGGAGACCTACGAGCAGTACTTC. It yields the protein CASSLGSGETYEQYF.